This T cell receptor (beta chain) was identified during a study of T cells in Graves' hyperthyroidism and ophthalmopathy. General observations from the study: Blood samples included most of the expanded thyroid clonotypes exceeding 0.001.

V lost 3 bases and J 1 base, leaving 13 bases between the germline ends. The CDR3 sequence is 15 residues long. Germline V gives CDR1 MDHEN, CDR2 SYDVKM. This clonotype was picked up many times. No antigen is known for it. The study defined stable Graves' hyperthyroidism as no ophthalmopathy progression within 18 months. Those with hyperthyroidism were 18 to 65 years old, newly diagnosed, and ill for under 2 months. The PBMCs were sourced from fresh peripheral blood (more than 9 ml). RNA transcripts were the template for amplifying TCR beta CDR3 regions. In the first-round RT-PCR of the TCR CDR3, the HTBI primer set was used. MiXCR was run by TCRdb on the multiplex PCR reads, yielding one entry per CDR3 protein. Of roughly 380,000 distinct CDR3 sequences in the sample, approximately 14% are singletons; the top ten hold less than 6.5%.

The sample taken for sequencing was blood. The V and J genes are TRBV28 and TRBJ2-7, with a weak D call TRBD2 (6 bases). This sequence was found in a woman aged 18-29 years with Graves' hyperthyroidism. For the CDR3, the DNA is TGTGCCAGCAGTTTCGGCGGGACGGTATCCTACGAGCAGTACTTC. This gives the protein CASSFGGTVSYEQYF.